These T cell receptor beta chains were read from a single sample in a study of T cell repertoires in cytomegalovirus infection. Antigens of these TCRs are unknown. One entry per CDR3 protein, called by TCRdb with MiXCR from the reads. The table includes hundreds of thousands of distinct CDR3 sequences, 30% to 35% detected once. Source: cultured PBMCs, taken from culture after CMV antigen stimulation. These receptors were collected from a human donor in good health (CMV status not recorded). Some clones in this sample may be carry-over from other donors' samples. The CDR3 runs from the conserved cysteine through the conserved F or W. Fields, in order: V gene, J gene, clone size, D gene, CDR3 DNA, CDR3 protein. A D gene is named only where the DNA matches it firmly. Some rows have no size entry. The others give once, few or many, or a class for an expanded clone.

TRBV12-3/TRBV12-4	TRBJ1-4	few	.	TGTGCCAGCAGTTTAGCCTCCGGGACTAGTTCTGCAACTAATGAAAAACTGTTTTTT	CASSLASGTSSATNEKLFF
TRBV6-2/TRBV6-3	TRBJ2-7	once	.	TGTGCCAGCAGTTACGGTTCTAGAGGTCCTTTTTCGGAAGAGCAGTACTTC	CASSYGSRGPFSEEQYF
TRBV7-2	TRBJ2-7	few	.	TGTGCCAGCAGCCCAAGTGCCTACGAGCAGTACTTC	CASSPSAYEQYF
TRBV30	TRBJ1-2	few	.	TGTGCCTGGAACCGTAACTATGGCTACACCTTC	CAWNRNYGYTF
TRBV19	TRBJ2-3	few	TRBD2	TGTGCCAGTAGTGTTCTAGCGGGGCCTAGCACAGATACGCAGTATTTT	CASSVLAGPSTDTQYF
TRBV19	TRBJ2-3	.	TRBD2	TGTGCCAGTAGTACCCGACCAGGGACTAGCGGGAGTACAGATACGCAGTATTTT	CASSTRPGTSGSTDTQYF
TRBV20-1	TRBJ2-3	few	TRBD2	TGCAGTGCGGGAAGCGGGAGACGAAGAGATACGCAGTATTTT	CSAGSGRRRDTQYF
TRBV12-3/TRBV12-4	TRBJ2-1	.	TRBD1	TGTGCCAGCACTCCTCGCGGACAGGGCTACAATGAGCAGTTCTTC	CASTPRGQGYNEQFF
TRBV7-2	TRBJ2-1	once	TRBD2	TGTGCCAGCAGCTCCGCGGGGGGGACCAGGTTCTACAATGAGCAGTTCTTC	CASSSAGGTRFYNEQFF
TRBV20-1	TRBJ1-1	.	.	TGCAGTGCGGAGGATCAAGGGCAGAACACTGAAGCTTTCTTT	CSAEDQGQNTEAFF
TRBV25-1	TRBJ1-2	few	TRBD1	TGTGCCAGCAGTGAACGTGGGACAGCGGGGGGCTACACCTTC	CASSERGTAGGYTF
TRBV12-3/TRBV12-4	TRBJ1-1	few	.	TGTGCCAGCAGTTTGGGCGGGAAGAGGATAAACACTGAAGCTTTCTTT	CASSLGGKRINTEAFF
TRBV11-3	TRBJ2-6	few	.	TGTGCCAGCAGCGGGGACTCTGGGGCCAACGTCCTGACTTTC	CASSGDSGANVLTF
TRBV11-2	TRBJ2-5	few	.	TGTGCCAGCACCACAGGTCCGGGGGGCCGAGAGACCCAGTACTTC	CASTTGPGGRETQYF
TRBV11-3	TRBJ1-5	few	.	TGTGCCAGCAGCTTGCAGAGCAATCAGCCCCAGCATTTT	CASSLQSNQPQHF
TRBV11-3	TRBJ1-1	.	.	TGTGCCAGCAGCTTAGTTTCGATGGAAGCTTTCTTT	CASSLVSMEAFF
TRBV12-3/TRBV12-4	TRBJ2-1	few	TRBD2	TGTGCCAGCAGCCCTCGACTAGCCCTCTACAATGAGCAGTTCTTC	CASSPRLALYNEQFF
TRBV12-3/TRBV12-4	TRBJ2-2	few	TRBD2	TGTGCCAGCAGGCCGGGACTAGCGCAAACCGGGGAGCTGTTTTTT	CASRPGLAQTGELFF
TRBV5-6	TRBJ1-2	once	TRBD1	TGTGCCAGCAGCTTTTACGACCGGGACAGGGAGGGCTACACCTTC	CASSFYDRDREGYTF
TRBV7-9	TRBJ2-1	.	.	TGTGCCAGCAGCTTCGGCGGAGGGGCAAATGAGCAGTTCTTC	CASSFGGGANEQFF
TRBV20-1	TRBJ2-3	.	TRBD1	TGCAGTGCTAGAGGGACAGGGGATAATACAAGGGCAGATACGCAGTATTTT	CSARGTGDNTRADTQYF
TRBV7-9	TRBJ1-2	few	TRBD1	TGTGCCAGCAGCTTAGTAGCACAGGGGGATAACTATGGCTACACCTTC	CASSLVAQGDNYGYTF
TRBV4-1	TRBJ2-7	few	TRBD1	TGCGCCAGCAGCCTCCAATCCGGGACAGAGATCTCCTACGAGCAGTACTTC	CASSLQSGTEISYEQYF
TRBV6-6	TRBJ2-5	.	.	TGTGCCAGCAGGAGCGGTCAAGAGACCCAGTACTTC	CASRSGQETQYF
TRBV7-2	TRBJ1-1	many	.	TGTGCCAGCAGCTTAGACGAGGGGAGGAGTGAAGCTTTCTTT	CASSLDEGRSEAFF
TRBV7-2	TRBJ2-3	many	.	TGTGCCAGCAGCCGACCCGTGGAGACCACAGATACGCAGTATTTT	CASSRPVETTDTQYF
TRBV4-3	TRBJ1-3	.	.	TGCGCCAGCAGCCACAATAACAGGGACACCATATATTTT	CASSHNNRDTIYF
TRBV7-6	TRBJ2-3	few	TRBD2	TGTGCCAGCAGCCCAGGACTAGCGGGAGGGGGAGATACGCAGTATTTT	CASSPGLAGGGDTQYF
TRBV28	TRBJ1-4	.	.	TGTGCCAGCATTCGGGCGAACACGCATGAAAAACTGTTTTTT	CASIRANTHEKLFF
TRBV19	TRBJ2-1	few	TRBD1	TGTGCCAGTAGTATAGTTTCGACAGGGTACAATGAGCAGTTCTTC	CASSIVSTGYNEQFF
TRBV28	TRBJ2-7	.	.	TGTGCCAGCAATATTGGGCGTTCGAACGAGCAGTACTTC	CASNIGRSNEQYF
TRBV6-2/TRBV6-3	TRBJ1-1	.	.	TGTGCCAGCACTCAGGGCATACGGGCTTTCTTT	CASTQGIRAFF
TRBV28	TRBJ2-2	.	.	TGTGCCAGCACGGCCCACACCGGGGAGCTGTTTTTT	CASTAHTGELFF
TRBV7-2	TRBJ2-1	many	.	TGTGCCAGCAGTCAGGGTCTCGGTGAGCAGTTCTTC	CASSQGLGEQFF
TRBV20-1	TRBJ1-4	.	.	TGCAGTGCTAGCCGGTGGGATGAAAAACTGTTTTTT	CSASRWDEKLFF
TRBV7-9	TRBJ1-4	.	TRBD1	TGTGCCAGCAGCCGACAGGGGGATGAAAAACTGTTTTTT	CASSRQGDEKLFF
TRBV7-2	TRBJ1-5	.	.	TGTGCCAGCAGCTTTTCAGGGGCGTGGGGGAGCAATCAGCCCCAGCATTTT	CASSFSGAWGSNQPQHF
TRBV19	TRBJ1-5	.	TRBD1	TGTGCCAGTAGTCCCAAGGGAATAGGACAGGGGGCCCAAAATCAGCCCCAGCATTTT	CASSPKGIGQGAQNQPQHF
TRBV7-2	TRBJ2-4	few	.	TGTGCCAGCAGCTTACTGGGGACATCTCTAGCCAAAAACATTCAGTACTTC	CASSLLGTSLAKNIQYF
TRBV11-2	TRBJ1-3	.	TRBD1	TGTGCCAGCGTTCGTACAGGGGCTGGAAACACCATATATTTT	CASVRTGAGNTIYF
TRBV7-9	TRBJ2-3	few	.	TGTGCCAGCAGGACGGGAAGCACAGATACGCAGTATTTT	CASRTGSTDTQYF
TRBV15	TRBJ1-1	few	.	TGTGCCACCAGCAGAGATCTTCAGGGAGGGACTGAAGCTTTCTTT	CATSRDLQGGTEAFF
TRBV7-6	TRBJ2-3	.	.	TGTGCCAGCAGCCCGGGACGGACTCCACCCACAGATACGCAGTATTTT	CASSPGRTPPTDTQYF
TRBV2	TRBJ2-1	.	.	TGTGCCAGCAGGGACATCGATGAGCAGTTCTTC	CASRDIDEQFF
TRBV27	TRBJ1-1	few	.	TGTGCCAGCAGTCCCCAGGGTTTGCGAACCACTGAAGCTTTCTTT	CASSPQGLRTTEAFF
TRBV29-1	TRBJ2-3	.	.	TGCAGCGTTGACCGGGTCGGGGCAGATACGCAGTATTTT	CSVDRVGADTQYF
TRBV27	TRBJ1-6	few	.	TGTGCCAGCGGGGGGGATTCACCCCTCCACTTT	CASGGDSPLHF
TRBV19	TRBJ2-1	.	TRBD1	TGTGCCAGTAAGGGGGACAGGGGTTTGGACAATGAGCAGTTCTTC	CASKGDRGLDNEQFF
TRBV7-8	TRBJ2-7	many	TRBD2	TGTGCCAGCAGCTTATTAGCGGGACATTCCTACGAGCAGTACTTC	CASSLLAGHSYEQYF
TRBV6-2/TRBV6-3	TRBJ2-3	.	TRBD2	TGTGCCAGCAGTTACGGACAACGGAGCGGGGGGAGCACAGATACGCAGTATTTT	CASSYGQRSGGSTDTQYF
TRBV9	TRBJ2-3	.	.	TGTGCCAGCAGCGCGGCTACGCAAGATACGCAGTATTTT	CASSAATQDTQYF
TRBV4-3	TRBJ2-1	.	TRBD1	TGCGCCAGCAGCCAAGATTCGGGACAGGGAGGTAATGAGCAGTTCTTC	CASSQDSGQGGNEQFF
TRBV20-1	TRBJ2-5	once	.	TGCAGTGCTAGAGATTGGGCGGGGCGACAAGAGACCCAGTACTTC	CSARDWAGRQETQYF
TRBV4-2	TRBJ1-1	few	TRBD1	TGTGCCAGCAGCCGAGTGGGACAGGGATTGCGAAAACTGAACACTGAAGCTTTCTTT	CASSRVGQGLRKLNTEAFF